This T cell receptor (beta chain) was identified in a study of cytomegalovirus exposure and HLA in healthy donors. Study-wide background: Earlier results showed 90 million to 130 million unique TCR beta sequences derived from about 179 million T cells.

Only a few counts were recorded for this clone. Its antigen is not identified. General study results and limits: In a later analysis, specific HLA alleles were associated with about 18,000 TCR beta sequences at a 0.05 false discovery rate. The study dropped some indistinguishable V segments, TRBV6-2 and TRBV6-3 among them. As a later analysis showed, several of the most significant clusters appeared to be linked to common viral pathogens.

V was trimmed by 0 bases and J by 7 bases, leaving 18 bases between them. CDR3 size: 16 residues. Looked up from germline, CDR1 is SGDLS and CDR2 is YYNGEE. The primer mix had 60 Vbeta and 13 Jbeta primers. The table came from immunoSEQ multiplex PCR; TCRdb's copy has only in-frame clones and leaves some out. The data show about 120,000 clones, approximately 74% seen once. This receptor was taken from a man in his forties in good health and CMV-seropositive. This chain joins TRBV9 and TRBJ2-3, with D tentatively TRBD2 (7 bases). The specimen sequenced was PBMCs. The CDR3 reads CASSVGPLGGGHTQYF. CDR3 DNA: TGTGCCAGCAGCGTAGGCCCGTTGGGGGGGGGCCATACGCAGTATTTT.